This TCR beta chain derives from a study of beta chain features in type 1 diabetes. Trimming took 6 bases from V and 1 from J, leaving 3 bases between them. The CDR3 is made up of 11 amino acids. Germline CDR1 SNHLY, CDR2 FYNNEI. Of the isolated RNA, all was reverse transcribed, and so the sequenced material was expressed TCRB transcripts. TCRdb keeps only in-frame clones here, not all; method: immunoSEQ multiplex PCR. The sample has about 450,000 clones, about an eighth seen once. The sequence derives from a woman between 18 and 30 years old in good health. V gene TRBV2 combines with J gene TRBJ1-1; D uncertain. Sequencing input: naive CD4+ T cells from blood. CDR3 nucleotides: TGTGCCAGCAGCCCGAACACTGAAGCTTTCTTT. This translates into CASSPNTEAFF.